This T cell receptor beta chain was profiled in a study of T-cell memory formation after mild COVID-19. Overall study: Most TCR clusters belonged to a single donor.

This clonotype has just a few counts. One entry per CDR3 protein, called by TCRdb with MiXCR from the 5' RACE reads. The sample lists roughly 320,000 distinct CDR3 sequences, 25% to 30% occurring once. This CDR3 region has 16 residues. Looked up from germline, CDR1 is SEHNR and CDR2 is FQNEAQ (reference sequence). V was clipped by 5 bases and J by 0 bases, with 15 bases between them. The rearrangement uses TRBV7-9 and TRBJ2-3; D assignment may be TRBD1 or TRBD2 (6 bases each). The source material was PBMCs or a T cell subset sorted from them (not recorded which). This receptor was obtained from an adult woman who had mild COVID-19 (a few samples of this study predate the infection). Cell type and time point are not known. As DNA, the CDR3 is TGTGCCAGCAGCCAGGGGATAGCGGTTAGCACAGATACGCAGTATTTT. Its protein is CASSQGIAVSTDTQYF.